A selection of T cell receptor beta chains follows, all from one sample in a study of T cell responses to AZD1222 COVID-19 vaccine. Repertoires were generated with immunoSEQ multiplex PCR, while TCRdb's copy carries only in-frame clones and drops some. This repertoire shows nearly 110,000 clones, 70% to 90% found once; its top ten account for 4.8%. The sequenced sample was peripheral blood, obtained 28 days after the second AZD1222 dose. These receptors all stem from an adult who received the AZD1222 COVID-19 vaccine. Both conserved end residues are part of each CDR3. A D gene is named only where the DNA matches it firmly. Not all rows give a size; the values are once, few, many and, for expanded clones, a class.

>TRBV6-2/TRBV6-3|TRBJ2-1|NA|NA
TGTGCCAGCAGTTACCCGGTGGGGGGTTCCTCCTACAATGAGCAGTTCTTC
CASSYPVGGSSYNEQFF
>TRBV2|TRBJ2-3|NA|NA
TGTGCCAGCAGTGTCGAGCAGGGCACAGATACGCAGTATTTT
CASSVEQGTDTQYF
>TRBV19|TRBJ1-5|NA|NA
TGTGCCAGTAGTATGGGCAGGGAGGTAGGGCAGCCCCAGCATTTT
CASSMGREVGQPQHF
>TRBV28|TRBJ2-7|NA|few
TGTGCCAGCAGTTATCGCCCCTACGAGCAGTACTTC
CASSYRPYEQYF
>TRBV18|TRBJ1-5|NA|NA
TGTGCCAGCTCACCGATGGACCGTTCGGGCAATCAGCCCCAGCATTTT
CASSPMDRSGNQPQHF
>TRBV6-2/TRBV6-3|TRBJ2-2|NA|NA
TGTGCCAGCAGTCACCATACGACAGAAACAATATCGAACACCGGGGAGCTGTTTTTT
CASSHHTTETISNTGELFF
>TRBV25-1|TRBJ1-4|NA|NA
TGTGCCAGCAGTGATGCCAGGGGAGATGAAAAACTGTTTTTT
CASSDARGDEKLFF
>TRBV10-3|TRBJ1-5|NA|NA
TGTGCCATCCGTGAGGACCTAAATCAGCCCCAGCATTTT
CAIREDLNQPQHF
>TRBV7-2|TRBJ1-1|NA|once
TGTGCCAGCCGTTTAGTGAACACTGAAGCTTTCTTT
CASRLVNTEAFF
>TRBV19|TRBJ1-3|NA|NA
TGTGCCAGTAGTTTCGACAGACTGTCTGGAAACACCATATATTTT
CASSFDRLSGNTIYF
>TRBV6-5|TRBJ1-2|NA|NA
TGTGCCAGCAGTTATGCCGGGGCCCTACCTGGCTACACCTTC
CASSYAGALPGYTF
>TRBV11-2|TRBJ2-7|NA|NA
TGTGCCAGCAGCTTTAGTTCCGTAGGTACCTACGAGCAGTACTTC
CASSFSSVGTYEQYF
>TRBV28|TRBJ2-2|NA|NA
TGTGCCAGCAGTACTCCTAGCGTTTCCCATGGGACCGGGGAGCTGTTTTTT
CASSTPSVSHGTGELFF
>TRBV4-2|TRBJ1-2|TRBD1|NA
TGTGCCAGCAGCCAAGTTGAACAGGGGCGTTCTGGCTACACCTTC
CASSQVEQGRSGYTF
>TRBV2|TRBJ1-1|NA|NA
TGTGCCAGCAGACCGGGTCTGCCAGGGGACACTGAAGCTTTCTTT
CASRPGLPGDTEAFF
>TRBV11-2|TRBJ2-7|NA|NA
TGTGCCAGCAGCGTCGCAGGGAGCTCCTACGAGCAGTACTTC
CASSVAGSSYEQYF
>TRBV7-9|TRBJ1-1|TRBD1|NA
TGTGCCAGCAGCCCCCCAGGGGGGGTTGAAGCTTTCTTT
CASSPPGGVEAFF
>TRBV19|TRBJ2-6|NA|NA
TGTGCCAGTAGTACCCCGGGTTCTCGCTCTGGGGCCAACGTCCTGACTTTC
CASSTPGSRSGANVLTF
>TRBV7-2|TRBJ1-6|TRBD1|NA
TGTGCCAGCAGCTTAGCTGGGACAGGGGTAACCTATAATTCACCCCTCCACTTT
CASSLAGTGVTYNSPLHF
>TRBV11-2|TRBJ2-2|TRBD1|NA
TGTGCCAGCAGCCTGGACAGGGTCAGGGAGCTGTTTTTT
CASSLDRVRELFF
>TRBV6-5|TRBJ2-7|TRBD1|NA
TGTGCCAGCAGTTACGCCACAGGGGGTCCCTACGAGCAGTACTTC
CASSYATGGPYEQYF
>TRBV5-1|TRBJ2-3|TRBD2|NA
TGCGCCAGCAGCTTGGGAGCGGGGGATACGCAGTATTTT
CASSLGAGDTQYF
>TRBV7-2|TRBJ1-1|NA|NA
TGTGCCAGCAGCAGTGGGCTTATGAACACTGAAGCTTTCTTT
CASSSGLMNTEAFF
>TRBV2|TRBJ2-2|NA|NA
TGTGCCAGCAGTGTAAGCTGGGCAGGGGCCGGGGAGCTGTTTTTT
CASSVSWAGAGELFF
>TRBV19|TRBJ2-7|NA|NA
TGTGCCAGTAGTATAGGAGTGGACTCTAGCCCGCAGTACTTC
CASSIGVDSSPQYF
>TRBV7-9|TRBJ2-3|TRBD2|NA
TGTGCCAGCAGCCGAGCGGGGGCCACAGATACGCAGTATTTT
CASSRAGATDTQYF
>TRBV4-3|TRBJ2-2|TRBD1|NA
TGCGCCAGCAGCCAAGGACAGGGGATTGGCACCGGGGAGCTGTTTTTT
CASSQGQGIGTGELFF
>TRBV6-5|TRBJ1-1|NA|few
TGTGCCAGCAGTCCCCCAGGGAACACTGAAGCTTTCTTT
CASSPPGNTEAFF
>TRBV5-1|TRBJ2-2|NA|NA
TGCGCCAGCAGCCCCACTAGGGACCGGAACACCGGGGAGCTGTTTTTT
CASSPTRDRNTGELFF
>TRBV7-3|TRBJ2-3|NA|once
TGTGCCAGCAGCTTACGGGGCGGGGTCACAGATACGCAGTATTTT
CASSLRGGVTDTQYF
>TRBV10-3|TRBJ2-7|TRBD1|once
TGTGCCATCAGTGAGTCGAGGACAGGGGGACACGAGCAGTACTTC
CAISESRTGGHEQYF
>TRBV3-1/TRBV3-2|TRBJ1-2|TRBD1|NA
TGTGCCAGCAGCCATACCGGGACAGGGCCCAACTATGGCTACACCTTC
CASSHTGTGPNYGYTF